The 31 T cell receptor beta chains reported below all come from one sample, sequenced in a study of blood T cell dynamics during melanoma immunotherapy. Time point in this sample: pre-treatment baseline. The method was immunoSEQ multiplex PCR; TCRdb's version includes in-frame clones alone and lacks a portion of them. The data contain some 9,400 clones, just over 85% of them singletons. Source: blood, taken from a patient treated with checkpoint blockade. Receptors were obtained from a human donor with melanoma.

The chain couples TRBV4-1 to TRBJ1-1; D uncertain. V lost 0 bases to trimming and J lost 0 bases, with 11 bases between them. There are 16 residues in the CDR3. Looked up from germline, CDR1 is MGHRA and CDR2 is YSYEKL. The CDR3 DNA reads TGCGCCAGCAGCCAAGATGCCGGGCTTTTGAACACTGAAGCTTTCTTT. It is translated as CASSQDAGLLNTEAFF.

The chain employs TRBV19 and TRBJ2-5; D gene ambiguous. The germline gives CDR1 LNHDA, CDR2 SQIVND (reference sequence). The CDR3 runs to 13 residues. The germline V and J ends were trimmed by 7 bases and 1 base, with 10 bases remaining between them. The CDR3 coding sequence is TGTGCCAGTAATACCGGGCTCCAAGAGACCCAGTACTTC. Protein product: CASNTGLQETQYF.

The chain uses TRBV6-4 and TRBJ2-1; D gene unclear. V gave up 6 bases and J gave up 10 bases, with 16 bases separating them. CDR1 and CDR2 (germline): MRHNA, SNTAGT. This CDR3 spans 13 amino acids. In DNA form, the CDR3 reads TGTGCCAGCAGCCGCACCCCCCGAGGAGAGCAGTTCTTC. Protein sequence: CASSRTPRGEQFF.

This clone was counted only a few times. This rearrangement joins TRBV19 to TRBJ1-2; D is ambiguous. This CDR3 is built from 14 residues. CDR1 and CDR2 from the germline V gene are LNHDA and SQIVND (reference sequence). Trimming pared 5 bases from V and 3 bases from J, leaving 13 bases between. The CDR3 bases are TGTGCCAGTAGTTCCGCCAGATCTTACTATGGCTACACCTTC. It codes for CASSSARSYYGYTF.

The V and J genes are TRBV11-2 and TRBJ1-1; maybe TRBD1 (6 bases). Germline V gene sequence: CDR1 SGHAT, CDR2 FQNNGV. The V gene lost 1 base and the J gene lost 4 bases, with 10 bases spanning the gap. The CDR3 extends over 14 amino acids. CDR3 in amino acids: CASSLGGGVTEAFF. In nucleotides, the CDR3 is TGTGCCAGCAGCTTAGGGGGGGGCGTCACTGAAGCTTTCTTT.

The rearrangement uses TRBV5-4 and TRBJ2-5, with a tentative D call TRBD1 (5 bases). The V and J ends lost 1 base and 5 bases respectively, with 9 bases between them. The CDR3 sequence is 13 residues long. Per the germline V gene, CDR1 is SGHNT and CDR2 is YYREEE (reference sequence). The CDR3 DNA reads as TGTGCCAGCAGCTTGAGGGGTAGGGAGACCCAGTACTTC. This encodes CASSLRGRETQYF.

V is TRBV9 and J is TRBJ1-6; perhaps TRBD1 as D (6 bases). The V gene lost 0 bases and the J gene lost 8 bases, with 12 bases spanning the gap. Germline V lookup: CDR1 SGDLS, CDR2 YYNGEE. The CDR3 extends over 15 amino acids. The CDR3 nucleotides read TGTGCCAGCAGCGTAGCTTCGGCAGGGGATTCACCCCTCCACTTT. This codes for CASSVASAGDSPLHF.

The chain employs TRBV5-1 and TRBJ1-1; D is ambiguous. Germline CDR1 reads SGHRS; CDR2 reads YFSETQ. The CDR3 is made up of 13 amino acids. Deletions cut 2 bases from V and 1 base from J, with 6 bases between. CDR3 DNA sequence: TGCGCCAGCAGCTTCAATAAGAACACTGAAGCTTTCTTT. Encoded protein: CASSFNKNTEAFF.

The chain carries TRBV11-2 and TRBJ2-1; D is possibly TRBD1 (6 bases). This CDR3 is 15 amino acids long. From germline, CDR1 is SGHAT and CDR2 FQNNGV. The V end lost 5 bases, the J end lost 12 bases, and 23 bases lay between the germline ends. Written as DNA, the CDR3 is TGTGCCAGCAGCGCCAGGGGCTCGACTGCCCTTGGGCAGTTCTTC. Amino acid sequence: CASSARGSTALGQFF.

This chain connects TRBV2 to TRBJ1-5; 8 nucleotides agree with TRBD1. Germline lookup yields CDR1 SNHLY and CDR2 FYNNEI. The CDR3 contains 15 residues. J was trimmed by 6 bases and V by 3 bases; bases with no gene match: 7. CDR3 in amino acids: CASSDVGQGTQPQHF. CDR3 nucleotide sequence: TGTGCCAGCAGTGACGTAGGACAGGGAACTCAGCCCCAGCATTTT.

This chain links TRBV29-1 with TRBJ1-1, with 7 bases matching TRBD1. The CDR3 totals 15 residues. Trimming at V came to 5 bases and at J to 0 bases, leaving 9 bases not matched to a gene. Germline V gene sequence: CDR1 SQVTM, CDR2 ANQGSEA. This CDR3 reads CSVPPLQGMNTEAFF. The CDR3 DNA follows: TGCAGCGTTCCCCCATTACAGGGGATGAACACTGAAGCTTTCTTT.

V and J are TRBV7-3 and TRBJ1-6; D might be TRBD1 (5 bases). The V end was cut by 2 bases, the J end by 3 bases, with 11 bases between. The CDR3 is 16 residues long. In germline, CDR1 is SGHTA, CDR2 FQGTGA. The CDR3 is CASSLAGNSYNSPLHF. Written as DNA, the CDR3 is TGTGCCAGCAGCTTAGCAGGGAACAGCTATAATTCACCCCTCCACTTT.

The V gene is TRBV30, the J gene TRBJ1-1, with D uncertain. The CDR3 is 13 residues long. Germline V gene sequence: CDR1 GTSNPN, CDR2 SVGIG (reference sequence). The V end lost 3 bases, the J end lost 6 bases, and 14 bases lay between the germline ends. The DNA of the CDR3 is TGTGCCTGGAGCTTGACGGGAAGGGCTGAAGCTTTCTTT. The encoded protein is CAWSLTGRAEAFF.

The chain joins TRBV5-1 to TRBJ2-3; D is possibly TRBD2 (5 bases). The CDR3 consists of 14 residues. Trimming took off 4 bases at V and 3 bases at J, with 12 bases between the two ends. Looked up from germline, CDR1 is SGHRS and CDR2 is YFSETQ. In DNA, the CDR3 is TGCGCCAGCAGCCCTCTGACGGGGACAGATACGCAGTATTTT. It encodes CASSPLTGTDTQYF.

This clone was picked up one time. The chain employs TRBV7-2 and TRBJ1-2, with D perhaps matching TRBD1 (5 bases). Trimming shortened V by 4 bases and J by 5 bases, and 14 bases separated the two germline ends. The CDR3 has 14 amino acids. Germline values: CDR1 SGHTA, CDR2 FQGNSA. As DNA, the CDR3 is TGTGCCAGCAGCTCCCACGGACAAGTATATGGCTACACCTTC. Translating it yields CASSSHGQVYGYTF.

The chain combines TRBV30 with TRBJ1-5; D is perhaps TRBD1 (5 bases). The CDR3 contains 16 residues. Germline V gene data show CDR1 as GTSNPN and CDR2 as SVGIG (reference sequence). V lost 0 bases, J lost 2 bases, and 14 bases lay in between. Here the CDR3 reads CAWSVGVLRGNQPQHF. The CDR3 bases are TGTGCCTGGAGTGTCGGAGTCCTCAGGGGCAATCAGCCCCAGCATTTT.

This chain links TRBV29-1 with TRBJ2-1, with 10 bases identical to TRBD2. The CDR3 is 14 residues long. Per germline, CDR1 SQVTM and CDR2 ANQGSEA. Trimming took 7 bases from V and 7 from J; bases not matched to a gene: 10. Here the CDR3 reads CSGKRGGQGNEQFF. The CDR3 nucleotides are TGCAGCGGGAAGCGGGGGGGCCAGGGAAATGAGCAGTTCTTC.

V is TRBV30 and J is TRBJ1-2; 9 nucleotides line up with TRBD1. The trim removed 2 bases at V and 8 bases at J, leaving 15 bases unmatched. This CDR3 is 16 amino acids long. CDR1 is GTSNPN and CDR2 is SVGIG in the germline V gene (reference sequence). CDR3 sequence reads: CAWSSRQGGPVSGYTF. The CDR3 DNA sequence: TGTGCCTGGAGTTCTAGACAGGGGGGTCCTGTTTCCGGCTACACCTTC.

The rearrangement links TRBV30 to TRBJ1-3; no clear D. The CDR3 covers 10 residues. V was clipped by 3 bases and J by 14 bases, with 11 bases between them. In germline, CDR1 is GTSNPN, CDR2 SVGIG (reference sequence). CDR3 bases: TGTGCCTGGAGAGACGGCCCTTTATATTTT. The encoded protein is CAWRDGPLYF.

The chain joins TRBV2 to TRBJ1-5; 9 bases align to TRBD1. V gave up 6 bases and J gave up 6 bases; unmatched junction bases: 9. The germline CDR1 and CDR2 sequences are SNHLY and FYNNEI. The CDR3 length is 15 residues. CDR3 region: CASRAGQGIGQPQHF. CDR3 nucleotide sequence: TGTGCCAGCAGGGCGGGACAGGGCATTGGTCAGCCCCAGCATTTT.

On this clone itself: The junction does not match germline at one end; this may be a read error. The CDR3 spells CASSYSDNEQFF. For the CDR3, the DNA is TGTGCCAGCAGTTACTCCGACAATGAGCAGTTCTTC. V usage is TRBV6-6 and J usage is TRBJ2-1, with D uncertain. This CDR3 contains 12 residues. The germline V gene has CDR1 MNHNY and CDR2 SVGAGI (reference sequence).

The V and J genes are TRBV7-3 and TRBJ1-6, with D perhaps matching TRBD1 (5 bases). CDR3 length equals 15 residues. Trimming took off 5 bases at V and 7 bases at J, with 15 bases between the two ends. Germline-derived CDR1 and CDR2 are SGHTA and FQGTGA. CDR3 sequence (DNA): TGTGCCAGCAGCCCAAGTGGCAGGGACAATTCACCCCTCCACTTT. It codes for CASSPSGRDNSPLHF.

This chain connects TRBV2 to TRBJ2-1; maybe TRBD2 (7 bases). Trimming took 5 bases from V and 4 from J, leaving 12 bases between them. In germline, CDR1 is SNHLY, CDR2 FYNNEI. The CDR3 sequence is 14 residues long. CDR3 protein: CASSWGGEYNEQFF. The DNA for the CDR3 is TGTGCCAGCAGTTGGGGGGGCGAGTACAATGAGCAGTTCTTC.

The chain employs TRBV11-2 and TRBJ1-1; TRBD1 matches at 8 bases. V shed 1 base and J 11 bases; nucleotides not matched to a gene: 9. From germline, CDR1 is SGHAT and CDR2 FQNNGV. This CDR3 has 14 amino acids. In DNA, the CDR3 is TGTGCCAGCAGCTTAGCTGGCAGGGGGCGCGCGGCTTTCTTT. It encodes CASSLAGRGRAAFF.

The chain carries TRBV5-5 and TRBJ1-5; D gene uncertain. This CDR3 is built from 13 residues. Germline lookup yields CDR1 SGHKS and CDR2 YYEKEE (reference sequence). Trimming shortened V by 5 bases and J by 4 bases, and 10 bases separated the two germline ends. The CDR3 DNA reads as TGTGCCAGCAGTCGGGGTTATAATCAGCCCCAGCATTTT. This encodes CASSRGYNQPQHF.

Only a few counts were recorded for this clone. The chain uses TRBV6-5 and TRBJ2-2; tentative D call: TRBD2 (5 bases). In germline, CDR1 is MNHEY, CDR2 SVGAGI. The CDR3 runs 16 residues. The V end lost 2 bases, the J end lost 6 bases, and 16 bases lay between the germline ends. DNA for the CDR3: TGTGCCAGCAGTTACCTAGGCACCGGGAATGCCGGGGAGCTGTTTTTT. Its translation: CASSYLGTGNAGELFF.

On this clone: In the same sample, other DNA sequences code for this CDR3. In nucleotides, the CDR3 is TGCGCCAGCAGCCAAGATGGAGCGGGGGCGAACACAGATACGCAGTATTTT. This gives the protein CASSQDGAGANTDTQYF. V is TRBV4-1 and J is TRBJ2-3; 8 nucleotides line up with TRBD2. V lost 0 bases to trimming and J lost 2 bases; unmatched junction nucleotides: 7. The CDR3 runs to 17 residues. CDR1 is MGHRA and CDR2 is YSYEKL in the germline V gene.

The V and J genes are TRBV30 and TRBJ2-5; possible D gene TRBD1, 6 bases. Germline CDR1 reads GTSNPN; CDR2 reads SVGIG (reference sequence). Trimming shortened V by 4 bases and J by 5 bases, and 11 bases separated the two germline ends. CDR3 size: 12 residues. The CDR3 loop reads CAWMPGVETQYF. The CDR3 nucleotides are TGTGCCTGGATGCCAGGGGTGGAGACCCAGTACTTC.

This clone was picked up one time. The chain uses TRBV19 and TRBJ1-3, with D unclear. The CDR3 extends over 14 amino acids. Germline assignment: CDR1 LNHDA and CDR2 SQIVND (reference sequence). The ends were cut back, 7 bases at V and 2 bases at J, with 12 bases in the middle. The CDR3 coding sequence is TGTGCCAGTATCAACTATCGGGCTGGAAACACCATATATTTT. Encoded protein: CASINYRAGNTIYF.

A single count supports this clone. CDR3: CASSLGREGQYF. The CDR3 DNA follows: TGTGCCAGCAGCTTAGGTAGGGAAGGGCAGTACTTC. The rearrangement joins TRBV7-9 to TRBJ2-5; no reliable D call. The CDR3 covers 12 residues. CDR1 SEHNR and CDR2 FQNEAQ come from the germline V gene (reference sequence). Trimming took off 1 base at V and 11 bases at J, with 11 bases between the two ends.

V is TRBV30 and J is TRBJ1-4; D is unclear. The CDR3 runs 11 residues. CDR1 GTSNPN and CDR2 SVGIG come from the germline V gene (reference sequence). The ends were cut back, 4 bases at V and 8 bases at J, with 8 bases in the middle. The CDR3 protein is CAWKGLEKLFF. CDR3 coding DNA: TGTGCCTGGAAAGGTTTGGAAAAACTGTTTTTT.